These 9 T cell receptor beta chains were sequenced from one sample in a study of shared T cell receptors in the human thymus. Some clones are missing from TCRdb's copy, which holds only in-frame ones; the method was immunoSEQ multiplex PCR. This repertoire shows some 700,000 clones, around nine tenths found once; its top ten account for about 0.01%. These same records also appear under a second study, on human thymus T cells.

The sequenced sample was thymocytes. The receptor source for this set is a boy under two years old with a congenital heart defect.

Only one count was recorded for this clone. V usage is TRBV6-4 and J usage is TRBJ2-3, with 10 bases fitting TRBD1. Germline CDR1 is MRHNA and CDR2 is SNTAGT. Trimming at V came to 2 bases and at J to 1 base, leaving 12 bases not matched to a gene. CDR3 length: 19 residues. DNA of the CDR3: TGTGCCAGCAGTGACCCGGGACAGGGGTCTGCGGACTGCACAGATACGCAGTATTTT. It is translated as CASSDPGQGSADCTDTQYF.

CDR3 protein: CASSASWGERGPEAFF. The CDR3, as DNA: TGTGCCAGCAGCGCGAGTTGGGGGGAAAGAGGGCCTGAAGCTTTCTTT. The chain recombines TRBV7-2 with TRBJ1-1; TRBD1 is a possible D gene (5 bases). This CDR3 has 16 amino acids. CDR1 is SGHTA and CDR2 is FQGNSA in the germline V gene. The V gene lost 5 bases and the J gene lost 6 bases, with 22 bases spanning the gap. The whole variable domain, filled in from reference TRBV7-2 and TRBJ1-1, reads GAGVSQSPSNKVTEKGKDVELRCDPISGHTALYWYRQSLGQGLEFLIYFQGNSAPDKSGLPSDRFSAERTGGSVSTLTIQRTQQEDSAVYLCASSASWGERGPEAFFGQGTRLTVV.

CDR3 sequence (DNA): TGTGCCAGCCGACCCCTTACCTCCGGGGCAGGGGGCCCGTTCGGCAATCAGCCCCAGCATTTT. Encoded protein: CASRPLTSGAGGPFGNQPQHF. The genes are TRBV28 and TRBJ1-5; 8 positions match TRBD1. The CDR3 extends over 21 amino acids. Unmatched junction bases numbered 26, after V lost 8 bases and J lost 2 bases. Per germline, CDR1 MDHEN and CDR2 SYDVKM.

The chain couples TRBV10-3 to TRBJ2-7, with 9 bases matching TRBD2. The trim removed 6 bases at V and 4 bases at J, leaving 7 bases unmatched. The V gene's germline CDR1 is ENHRY and CDR2 SYGVKD. This CDR3 spans 14 amino acids. CDR3: CAIRSSGRKYEQYF. The DNA of the CDR3 is TGTGCCATCAGGAGCAGCGGGAGGAAGTACGAGCAGTACTTC.

DNA for the CDR3: TGTGCCAGCAGTTTAGTGGCGGGAACGTCCTACGAGCAGTACTTC. The encoded protein is CASSLVAGTSYEQYF. V usage is TRBV28 and J usage is TRBJ2-7; D might be TRBD2 (6 bases). There are 15 residues in the CDR3. Trimming removed 2 bases at V and 1 base at J, with 12 bases between. The germline V gene has CDR1 MDHEN and CDR2 SYDVKM.

The rearrangement links TRBV5-6 to TRBJ2-5; 12 bases map to TRBD2. In germline, CDR1 is SGHDT, CDR2 YYEEEE. The CDR3 has 15 amino acids. With 6 bases clipped from V and 4 bases from J, the junction kept 7 bases outside the gene matches. The CDR3 DNA reads TGTGCCAGCACCCTAGCGGGAGGGCCCGGAGAGACCCAGTACTTC. Translating it yields CASTLAGGPGETQYF. The variable domain in full, with the rest retrieved from reference TRBV5-6 and TRBJ2-5, is DAGVTQSPTHLIKTRGQQVTLRCSPKSGHDTVSWYQQALGQGPQFIFQYYEEEERQRGNFPDRFSGHQFPNYSSELNVNALLLGDSALYLCASTLAGGPGETQYFGPGTRLLVL.

The genes are TRBV30 and TRBJ1-2, with 10 bases fitting TRBD1. Germline CDR1 is GTSNPN and CDR2 is SVGIG (reference sequence). The V segment lost 7 bases and the J segment 0 bases; nucleotides outside the gene matches: 29. The CDR3 sequence is 22 residues long. The CDR3 DNA reads as TGTGCCTTCCTCCGACCGACCGGGACAGGGGACCCCACTCTCGCGGCTAACTATGGCTACACCTTC. Amino acid sequence: CAFLRPTGTGDPTLAANYGYTF.

The chain recombines TRBV4-2 with TRBJ2-2, with D possibly being TRBD2 (6 bases). Germline CDR1 and CDR2: LGHNA and YNFKEQ. Trimming stripped 4 bases from V and 6 bases from J, with 12 bases between. CDR3 size: 14 residues. The CDR3 sequence: CASSPSSAPGELFF. The CDR3 DNA follows: TGTGCCAGCAGCCCGTCTAGCGCGCCCGGGGAGCTGTTTTTT.

This chain links TRBV5-1 with TRBJ2-5; TRBD2 matches at 12 bases. Unmatched junction bases numbered 6, after V lost 7 bases and J lost 5 bases. The CDR3 runs 14 residues. Germline loops: CDR1 SGHRS, CDR2 YFSETQ. CDR3 region: CASRLAGVGETQYF. For the CDR3, the DNA is TGCGCCAGCCGACTAGCGGGAGTAGGTGAGACCCAGTACTTC.